This T cell receptor beta chain appears in the sequencing data of a study of cytomegalovirus exposure and HLA in healthy donors. PCR involved 60 Vbeta and 13 Jbeta primers. The protocol was immunoSEQ multiplex PCR, while the TCRdb copy is restricted to in-frame clones and leaves out a portion. The sample holds some 200,000 clones, about 12% seen once. The CDR3 is 15 residues long. CDR1 is ENHRY and CDR2 is SYGVKD in the germline V gene. The trim removed 2 bases at V and 1 base at J, leaving 3 bases unmatched. The source of this sequence is a man in his fifties in good health and CMV-seropositive. Sequencing was performed on PBMCs. The gene calls are TRBV10-3 and TRBJ1-1, with 8 positions matching TRBD1. The CDR3 loop is CAISEAGGANTEAFF. CDR3 in DNA: TGTGCCATCAGTGAGGCAGGGGGCGCGAACACTGAAGCTTTCTTT.